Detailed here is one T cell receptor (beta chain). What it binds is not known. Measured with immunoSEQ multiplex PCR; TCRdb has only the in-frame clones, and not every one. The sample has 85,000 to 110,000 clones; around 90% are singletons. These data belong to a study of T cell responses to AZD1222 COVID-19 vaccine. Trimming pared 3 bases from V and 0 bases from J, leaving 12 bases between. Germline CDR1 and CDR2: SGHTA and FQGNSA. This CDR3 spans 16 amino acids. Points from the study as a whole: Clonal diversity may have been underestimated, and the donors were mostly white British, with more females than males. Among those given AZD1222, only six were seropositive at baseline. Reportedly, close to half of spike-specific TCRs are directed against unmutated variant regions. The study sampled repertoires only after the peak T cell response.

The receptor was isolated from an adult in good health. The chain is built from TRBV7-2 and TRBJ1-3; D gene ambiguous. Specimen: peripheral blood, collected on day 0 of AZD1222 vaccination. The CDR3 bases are TGTGCCAGCAGCTTCGACCCTCACTCCTCTGGAAACACCATATATTTT. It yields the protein CASSFDPHSSGNTIYF.